The 5 T cell receptor beta chains below all came from one sample that was sequenced in a study of blood T cell repertoires in COVID-19. Profiling relied on immunoSEQ multiplex PCR, and the TCRdb table lists in-frame clones only, not all of them. The sample lists about 150,000 clones; around nine tenths were seen once. The sample was peripheral blood. Receptors originate from a human donor in a cohort sampled during active COVID-19.

This clone showed up just a few times. The chain joins TRBV27 to TRBJ1-2; 7 nucleotides line up with TRBD1. CDR1 is MNHEY, CDR2 SMNVEV, per germline (reference sequence). The CDR3 contains 14 residues. V lost 5 bases and J lost 5; bases outside the gene matches: 8. In DNA, the CDR3 is TGTGCCAGCAGTAAGCTGGGACAGCTATATGGCTACACCTTC. Translation: CASSKLGQLYGYTF.

The rearrangement links TRBV12-5 to TRBJ1-1, with a tentative D call TRBD1 (5 bases). The CDR3 sequence is 15 residues long. The ends were cut back, 0 bases at V and 4 bases at J, with 12 bases in the middle. The V gene's germline CDR1 is LGHNT and CDR2 FRNRAP. CDR3 amino acids: CASGLVTGGITEAFF. The CDR3 DNA follows: TGTGCTAGTGGTTTGGTAACAGGTGGAATCACTGAAGCTTTCTTT.

CDR3 in amino acids: CASSTTGTQETQYF. As DNA, the CDR3 is TGTGCCAGCAGCACGACAGGGACCCAAGAGACCCAGTACTTC. J is TRBJ2-5 and V is TRBV5-4, with 7 bases lining up with TRBD1. In germline, CDR1 is SGHNT, CDR2 YYREEE (reference sequence). The CDR3 covers 14 residues. V was pared by 4 bases and J by 1 base, with 4 bases of the junction left unmatched.

V gene TRBV9 combines with J gene TRBJ2-5; D is perhaps TRBD2 (5 bases). Germline values: CDR1 SGDLS, CDR2 YYNGEE. This CDR3 spans 14 amino acids. Trimming removed 4 bases from V and 1 base from J, with 11 bases in between. Written as DNA, the CDR3 is TGTGCCAGCAGCCGAGGCGGACTCCAAGAGACCCAGTACTTC. This encodes CASSRGGLQETQYF.

This chain connects TRBV12-3 or TRBV12-4 to TRBJ2-3, with D unclear. With 7 bases removed from V and 7 bases from J, the gap between germline ends came to 15 bases. The CDR3 consists of 13 residues. The CDR3 protein is CASKRIRTNTQYF. The DNA of the CDR3 is TGTGCCAGCAAACGAATCCGTACTAATACGCAGTATTTT.